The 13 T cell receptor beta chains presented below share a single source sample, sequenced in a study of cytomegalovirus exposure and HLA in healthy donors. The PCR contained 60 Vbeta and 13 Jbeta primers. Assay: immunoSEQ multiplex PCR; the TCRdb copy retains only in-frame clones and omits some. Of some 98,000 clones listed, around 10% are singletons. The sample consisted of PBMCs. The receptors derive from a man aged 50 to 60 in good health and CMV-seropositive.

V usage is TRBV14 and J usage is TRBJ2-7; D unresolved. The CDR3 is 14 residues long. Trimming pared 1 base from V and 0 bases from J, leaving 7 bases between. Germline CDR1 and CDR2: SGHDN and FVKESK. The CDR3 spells CASSQVRTSYEQYF. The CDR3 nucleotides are TGTGCCAGCAGCCAAGTTAGAACCTCCTACGAGCAGTACTTC. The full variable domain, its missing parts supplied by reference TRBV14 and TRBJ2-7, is EAGVTQFPSHSVIEKGQTVTLRCDPISGHDNLYWYRRVMGKEIKFLLHFVKESKQDESGMPNNRFLAERTGGTYSTLKVQPAELEDSGVYFCASSQVRTSYEQYFGPGTRLTVT.

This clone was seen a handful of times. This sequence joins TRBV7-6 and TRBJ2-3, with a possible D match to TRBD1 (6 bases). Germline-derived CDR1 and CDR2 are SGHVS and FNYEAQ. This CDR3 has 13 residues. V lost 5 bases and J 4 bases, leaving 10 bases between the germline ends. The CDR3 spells CASSPGTSDTQYF. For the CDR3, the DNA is TGTGCCAGCAGCCCAGGGACATCAGATACGCAGTATTTT.

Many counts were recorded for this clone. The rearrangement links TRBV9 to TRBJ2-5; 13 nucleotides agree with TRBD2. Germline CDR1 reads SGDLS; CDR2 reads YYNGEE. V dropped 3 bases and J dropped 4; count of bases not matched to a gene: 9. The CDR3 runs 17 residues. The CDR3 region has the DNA TGTGCCAGCAGCGCACGCGGGACTAGCGGGATGGGAGAGACCCAGTACTTC. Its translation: CASSARGTSGMGETQYF.

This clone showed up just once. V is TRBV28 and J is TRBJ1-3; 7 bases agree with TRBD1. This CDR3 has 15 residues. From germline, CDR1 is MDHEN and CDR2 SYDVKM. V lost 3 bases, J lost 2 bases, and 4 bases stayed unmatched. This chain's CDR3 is CASSFDDRAGNTIYF. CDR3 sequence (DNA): TGTGCCAGCAGTTTTGATGACAGGGCTGGAAACACCATATATTTT.

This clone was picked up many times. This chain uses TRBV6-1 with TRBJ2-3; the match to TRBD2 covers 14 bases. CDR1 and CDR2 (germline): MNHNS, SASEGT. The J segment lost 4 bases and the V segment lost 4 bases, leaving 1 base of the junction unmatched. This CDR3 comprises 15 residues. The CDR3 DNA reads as TGTGCCAGCAGTGGACTAGCGGGAGGGCCAGATACGCAGTATTTT. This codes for CASSGLAGGPDTQYF.

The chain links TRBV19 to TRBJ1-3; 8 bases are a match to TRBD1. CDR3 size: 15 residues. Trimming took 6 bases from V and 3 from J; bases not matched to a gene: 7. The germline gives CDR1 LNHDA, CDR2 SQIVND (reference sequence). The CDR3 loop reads CASRTTGTGGNTIYF. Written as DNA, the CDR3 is TGTGCCAGTAGAACTACCGGGACAGGTGGAAACACCATATATTTT.

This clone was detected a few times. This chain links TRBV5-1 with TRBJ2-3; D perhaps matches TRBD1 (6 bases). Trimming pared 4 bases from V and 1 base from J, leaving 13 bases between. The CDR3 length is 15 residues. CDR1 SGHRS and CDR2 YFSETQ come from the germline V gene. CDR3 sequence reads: CASSGRDIRTDTQYF. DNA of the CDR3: TGCGCCAGCAGCGGAAGGGACATTCGCACAGATACGCAGTATTTT.

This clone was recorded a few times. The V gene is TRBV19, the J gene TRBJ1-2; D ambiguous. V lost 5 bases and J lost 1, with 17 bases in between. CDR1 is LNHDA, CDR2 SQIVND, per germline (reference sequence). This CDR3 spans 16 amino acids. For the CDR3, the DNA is TGTGCCAGTAGTCCTCGAGGAGGATATAATAACTATGGCTACACCTTC. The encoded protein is CASSPRGGYNNYGYTF.

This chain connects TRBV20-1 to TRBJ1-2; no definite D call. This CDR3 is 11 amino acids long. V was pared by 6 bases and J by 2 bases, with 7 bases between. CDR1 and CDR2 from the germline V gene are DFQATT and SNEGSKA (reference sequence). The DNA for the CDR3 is TGCAGTGCGAAGCTGAACTATGGCTACACCTTC. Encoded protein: CSAKLNYGYTF.

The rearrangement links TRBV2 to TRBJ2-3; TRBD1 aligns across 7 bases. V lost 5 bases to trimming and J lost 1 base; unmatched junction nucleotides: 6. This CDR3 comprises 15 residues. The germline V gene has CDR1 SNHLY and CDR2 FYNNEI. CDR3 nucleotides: TGTGCCAGCAGTCTGGGACAGTGGGGCACAGATACGCAGTATTTT. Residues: CASSLGQWGTDTQYF.

The CDR3 bases are TGTGCCAGCAGCCCGCTAGCGGGAGAGGGTGAGCAGTACTTC. Protein product: CASSPLAGEGEQYF. This rearrangement joins TRBV7-2 to TRBJ2-5; 10 nucleotides match TRBD2. CDR1 is SGHTA and CDR2 is FQGNSA in the germline V gene. V lost 5 bases and J lost 11; bases outside the gene matches: 11. This CDR3 contains 14 residues.

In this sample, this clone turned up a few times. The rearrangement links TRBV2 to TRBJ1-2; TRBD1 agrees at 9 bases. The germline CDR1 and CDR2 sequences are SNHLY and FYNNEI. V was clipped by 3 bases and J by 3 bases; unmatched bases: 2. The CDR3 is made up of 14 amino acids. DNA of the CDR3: TGTGCCAGCAGTGAGGACAGGGGATACTATGGCTACACCTTC. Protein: CASSEDRGYYGYTF.

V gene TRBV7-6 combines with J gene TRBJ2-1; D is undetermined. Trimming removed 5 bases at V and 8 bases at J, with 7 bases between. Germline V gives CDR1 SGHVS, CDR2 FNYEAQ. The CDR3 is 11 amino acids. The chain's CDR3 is CASSPSHEQFF. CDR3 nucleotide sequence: TGTGCCAGCAGCCCAAGCCATGAGCAGTTCTTC.